This T cell receptor (beta chain) is from a study of beta chain features in type 1 diabetes. Overall study findings and caveats: Moderately but significantly shorter TCRB CDR3s were found in Type 1 diabetes patients in all four CD4+ subsets. Fewer junction insertions and more nucleotide deletions appeared in type 1 diabetes patients. These data did not resolve whether HLA type affects TCRB rearrangement. When cDNA is sequenced, cells with high TCR expression could be over-represented.

A few counts support this clone. Its cognate antigen is unknown. This CDR3 has 17 amino acids. CDR1 SGHAT and CDR2 FQNNGV come from the germline V gene. The V segment lost 1 base and the J segment 5 bases; nucleotides outside the gene matches: 9. Reverse transcribing all isolated RNA meant expressed TCRB transcripts were sequenced. Data came from immunoSEQ multiplex PCR; TCRdb stores just in-frame clones and leaves some out. The data show approximately 100,000 clones, with almost 40% seen just once and roughly 0.059% held by the top ten. The chain carries TRBV11-2 and TRBJ2-5, with 11 bases aligning to TRBD1. The specimen was stem cell memory CD4+ T cells from blood. The sequence derives from a woman younger than 35 in good health. The CDR3 coding sequence is TGTGCCAGCAGCTTAGTAGGACAGGGGGCGGTTTCGGAGACCCAGTACTTC. It codes for CASSLVGQGAVSETQYF.